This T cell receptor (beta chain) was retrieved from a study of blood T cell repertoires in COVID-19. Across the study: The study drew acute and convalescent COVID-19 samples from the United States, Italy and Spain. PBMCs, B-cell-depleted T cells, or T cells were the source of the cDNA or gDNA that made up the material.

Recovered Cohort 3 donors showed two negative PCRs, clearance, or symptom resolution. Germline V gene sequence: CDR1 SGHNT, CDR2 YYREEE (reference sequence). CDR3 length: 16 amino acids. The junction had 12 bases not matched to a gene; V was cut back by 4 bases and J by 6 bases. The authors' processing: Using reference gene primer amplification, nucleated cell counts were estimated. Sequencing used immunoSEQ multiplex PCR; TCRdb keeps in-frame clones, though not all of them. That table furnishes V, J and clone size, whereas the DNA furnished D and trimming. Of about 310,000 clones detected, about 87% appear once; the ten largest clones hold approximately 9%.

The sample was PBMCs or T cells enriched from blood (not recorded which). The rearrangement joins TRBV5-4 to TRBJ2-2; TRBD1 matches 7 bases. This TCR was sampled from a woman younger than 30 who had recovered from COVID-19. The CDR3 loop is CASSPPGQTIPGELFF. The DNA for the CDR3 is TGTGCCAGCAGCCCGCCGGGACAGACGATTCCCGGGGAGCTGTTTTTT.